This T cell receptor (beta chain) was sequenced during a study of blood T cell repertoires in COVID-19. Study-wide background: Samples came from the United States, Italy and Spain, spanning acute and convalescent COVID-19. T cells, B-cell-depleted T cells, or PBMCs supplied cDNA or gDNA.

This clone was seen only once. The CDR3 extends over 14 amino acids. The trim removed 8 bases at V and 5 bases at J, leaving 10 bases unmatched. Germline CDR1 reads SGHTA; CDR2 reads FQGNSA. TCRdb keeps only in-frame clones here, not all; method: immunoSEQ multiplex PCR. The sample has about 150,000 clones; 91% are singletons. The chain has TRBV7-2 and TRBJ2-5; 8 nucleotides agree with TRBD2. What was sequenced was peripheral blood. The receptor was isolated from a man aged 45-65 years with acute or convalescent COVID-19. The CDR3, as DNA: TGTGCCAGCCGACTTCGCGGGGGGCGTGAGACCCAGTACTTC. Its protein is CASRLRGGRETQYF.